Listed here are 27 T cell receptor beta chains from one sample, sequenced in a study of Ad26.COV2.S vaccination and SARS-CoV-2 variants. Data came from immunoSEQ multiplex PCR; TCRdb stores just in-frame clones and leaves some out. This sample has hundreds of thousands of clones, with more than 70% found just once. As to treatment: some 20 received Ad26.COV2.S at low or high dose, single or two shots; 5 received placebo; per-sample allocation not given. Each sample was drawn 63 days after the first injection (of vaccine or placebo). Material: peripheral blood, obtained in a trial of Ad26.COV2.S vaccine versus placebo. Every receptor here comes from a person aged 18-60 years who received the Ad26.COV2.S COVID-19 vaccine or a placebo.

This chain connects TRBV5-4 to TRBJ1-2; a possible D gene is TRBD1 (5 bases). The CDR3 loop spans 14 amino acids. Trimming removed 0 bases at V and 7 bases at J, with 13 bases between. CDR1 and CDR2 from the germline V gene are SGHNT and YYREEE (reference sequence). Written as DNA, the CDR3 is TGTGCCAGCAGCTTGGTAGGGGCAGAGAGTGGCTACACCTTC. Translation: CASSLVGAESGYTF.

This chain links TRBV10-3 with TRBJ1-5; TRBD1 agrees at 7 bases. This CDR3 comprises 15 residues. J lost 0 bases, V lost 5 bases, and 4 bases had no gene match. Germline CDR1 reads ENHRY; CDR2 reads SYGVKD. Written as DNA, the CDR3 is TGTGCCATCAGTAGGGACAGAATTAGCAATCAGCCCCAGCATTTT. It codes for CAISRDRISNQPQHF.

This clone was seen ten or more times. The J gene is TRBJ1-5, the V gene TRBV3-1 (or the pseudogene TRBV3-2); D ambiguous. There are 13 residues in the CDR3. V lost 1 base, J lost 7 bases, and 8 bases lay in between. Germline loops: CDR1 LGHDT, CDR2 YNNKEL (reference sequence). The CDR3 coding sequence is TGTGCCAGCAGCCAAGGGATACGACAGCCCCAGCATTTT. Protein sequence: CASSQGIRQPQHF.

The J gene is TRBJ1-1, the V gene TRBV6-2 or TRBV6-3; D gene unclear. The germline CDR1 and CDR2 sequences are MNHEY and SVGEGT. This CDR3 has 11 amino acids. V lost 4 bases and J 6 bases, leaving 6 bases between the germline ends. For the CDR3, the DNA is TGTGCCAGCAGTTCCAGTTCTGAAGCTTTCTTT. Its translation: CASSSSSEAFF.

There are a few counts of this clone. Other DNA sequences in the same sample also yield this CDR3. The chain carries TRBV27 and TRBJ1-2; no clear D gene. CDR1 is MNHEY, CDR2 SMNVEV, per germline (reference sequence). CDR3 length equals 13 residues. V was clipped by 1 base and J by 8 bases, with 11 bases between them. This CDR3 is CASSLYAGGGYTF. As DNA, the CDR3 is TGTGCCAGCAGTTTATACGCAGGAGGCGGCTACACCTTC.

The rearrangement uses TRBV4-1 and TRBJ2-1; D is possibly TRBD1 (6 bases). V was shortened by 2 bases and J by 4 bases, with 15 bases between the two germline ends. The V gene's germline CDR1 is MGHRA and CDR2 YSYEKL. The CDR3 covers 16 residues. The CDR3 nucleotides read TGCGCCAGCAGCCAAAGTTACAGGGCTAGTTACAATGAGCAGTTCTTC. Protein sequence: CASSQSYRASYNEQFF.

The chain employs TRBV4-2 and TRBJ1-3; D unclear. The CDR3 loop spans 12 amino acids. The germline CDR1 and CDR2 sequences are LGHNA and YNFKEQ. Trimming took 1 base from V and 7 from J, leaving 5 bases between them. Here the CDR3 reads CASSQGMNTIYF. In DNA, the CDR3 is TGTGCCAGCAGCCAAGGAATGAACACCATATATTTT.

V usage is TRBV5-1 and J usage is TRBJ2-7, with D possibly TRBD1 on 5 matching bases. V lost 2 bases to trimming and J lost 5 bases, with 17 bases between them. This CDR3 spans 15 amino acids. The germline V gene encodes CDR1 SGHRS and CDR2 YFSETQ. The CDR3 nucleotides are TGCGCCAGCAGCTTCGGTAGCCAGGGCATAGACGAGCAGTACTTC. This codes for CASSFGSQGIDEQYF.

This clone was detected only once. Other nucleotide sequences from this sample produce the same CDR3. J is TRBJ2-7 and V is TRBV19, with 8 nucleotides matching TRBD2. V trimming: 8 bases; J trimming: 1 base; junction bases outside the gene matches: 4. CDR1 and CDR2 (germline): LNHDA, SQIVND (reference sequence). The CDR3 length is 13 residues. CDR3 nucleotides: TGTGCCAGTGGGTTAGCGGGGTCCTACGAGCAGTACTTC. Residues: CASGLAGSYEQYF.

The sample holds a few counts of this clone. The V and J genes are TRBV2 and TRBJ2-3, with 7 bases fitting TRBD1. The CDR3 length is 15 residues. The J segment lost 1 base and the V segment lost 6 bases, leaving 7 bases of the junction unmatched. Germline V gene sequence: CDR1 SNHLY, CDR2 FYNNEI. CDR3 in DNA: TGTGCCAGCAGCACCGACAGGGTTCGCACAGATACGCAGTATTTT. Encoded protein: CASSTDRVRTDTQYF.

CDR3 loop: CASTPPNTGTQYF. The DNA for the CDR3 is TGTGCCAGTACCCCACCCAACACGGGTACGCAGTATTTT. The chain uses TRBV19 and TRBJ2-3; D gene uncertain. Germline values: CDR1 LNHDA, CDR2 SQIVND (reference sequence). The V and J ends lost 7 bases and 8 bases respectively, with 16 bases between them. The CDR3 length is 13 residues.

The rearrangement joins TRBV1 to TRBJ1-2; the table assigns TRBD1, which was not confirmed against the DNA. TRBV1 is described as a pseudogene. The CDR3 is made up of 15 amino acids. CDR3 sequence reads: CTSSLPGQYNGGYTF. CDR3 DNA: TGCACCAGCAGCCTTCCCGGACAGTACAACGGTGGCTACACCTTC.

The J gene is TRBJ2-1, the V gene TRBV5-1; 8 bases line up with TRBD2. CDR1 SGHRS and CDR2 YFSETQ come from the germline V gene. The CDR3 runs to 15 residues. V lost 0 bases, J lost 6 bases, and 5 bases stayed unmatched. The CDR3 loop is CASSLGLTSANEQFF. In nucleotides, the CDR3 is TGCGCCAGCAGCTTGGGCCTGACTAGCGCCAATGAGCAGTTCTTC.

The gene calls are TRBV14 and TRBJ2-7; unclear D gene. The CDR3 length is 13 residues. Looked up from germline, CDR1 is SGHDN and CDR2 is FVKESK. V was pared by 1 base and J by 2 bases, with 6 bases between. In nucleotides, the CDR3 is TGTGCCAGCAGCCAAGTCCTCACCTACGAGCAGTACTTC. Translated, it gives CASSQVLTYEQYF.

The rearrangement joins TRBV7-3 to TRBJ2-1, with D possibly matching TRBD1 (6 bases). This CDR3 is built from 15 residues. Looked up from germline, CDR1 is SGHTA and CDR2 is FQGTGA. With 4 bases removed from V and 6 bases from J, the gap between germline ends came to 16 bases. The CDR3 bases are TGTGCCAGCAGCTCGGACCCGGGACAAATCAATGAGCAGTTCTTC. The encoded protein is CASSSDPGQINEQFF.

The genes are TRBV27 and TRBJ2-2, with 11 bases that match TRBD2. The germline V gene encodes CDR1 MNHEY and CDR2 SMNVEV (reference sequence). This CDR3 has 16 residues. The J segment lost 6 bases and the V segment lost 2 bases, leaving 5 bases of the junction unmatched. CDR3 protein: CASSLIAGGPSGELFF. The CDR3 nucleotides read TGTGCCAGCAGTTTAATAGCGGGAGGGCCTTCCGGGGAGCTGTTTTTT.

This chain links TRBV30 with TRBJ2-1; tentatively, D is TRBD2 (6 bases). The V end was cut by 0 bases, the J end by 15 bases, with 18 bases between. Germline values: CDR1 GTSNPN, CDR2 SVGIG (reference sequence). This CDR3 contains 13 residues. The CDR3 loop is CAWSVRDSGPLFF. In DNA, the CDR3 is TGTGCCTGGAGTGTACGTGATAGCGGCCCGCTGTTCTTC.

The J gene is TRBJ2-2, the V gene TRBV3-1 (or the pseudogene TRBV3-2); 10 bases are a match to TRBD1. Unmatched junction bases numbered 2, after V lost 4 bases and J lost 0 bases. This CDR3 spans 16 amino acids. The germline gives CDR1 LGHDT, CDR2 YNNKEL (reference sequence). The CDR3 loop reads CASSPTGGANTGELFF. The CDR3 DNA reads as TGTGCCAGCAGCCCGACAGGGGGCGCGAACACCGGGGAGCTGTTTTTT.

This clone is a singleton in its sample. The CDR3 sequence: CSASPSGYQETQYF. CDR3 nucleotides: TGCAGTGCTAGTCCTAGCGGGTACCAAGAGACCCAGTACTTC. This chain uses TRBV20-1 with TRBJ2-5; 8 bases map to TRBD2. This CDR3 is built from 14 residues. CDR1 is DFQATT, CDR2 SNEGSKA, per germline (reference sequence). Trimming removed 3 bases from V and 0 bases from J; junction bases left unmatched: 3.

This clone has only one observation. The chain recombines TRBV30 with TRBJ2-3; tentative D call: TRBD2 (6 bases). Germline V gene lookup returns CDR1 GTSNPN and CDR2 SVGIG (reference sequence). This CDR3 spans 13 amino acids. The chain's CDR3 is CAQLAATTDTQYF. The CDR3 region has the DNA TGTGCTCAACTAGCAGCGACCACAGATACGCAGTATTTT.

DNA for the CDR3: TGTGCCAGCAGTCTCTTGGGGGGGAGTTCACCCCTCCACTTT. This encodes CASSLLGGSSPLHF. This chain links TRBV6-5 with TRBJ1-6, with D possibly TRBD1 on 5 matching bases. V dropped 5 bases and J dropped 9 bases, with 14 bases sitting between them. There are 14 residues in the CDR3. Germline CDR1 and CDR2: MNHEY and SVGAGI.

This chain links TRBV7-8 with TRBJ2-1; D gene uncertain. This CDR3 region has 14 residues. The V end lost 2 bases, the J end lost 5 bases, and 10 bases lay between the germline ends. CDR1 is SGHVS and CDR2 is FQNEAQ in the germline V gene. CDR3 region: CASSLFPANNEQFF. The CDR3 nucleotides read TGTGCCAGCAGCTTATTTCCGGCGAACAATGAGCAGTTCTTC.

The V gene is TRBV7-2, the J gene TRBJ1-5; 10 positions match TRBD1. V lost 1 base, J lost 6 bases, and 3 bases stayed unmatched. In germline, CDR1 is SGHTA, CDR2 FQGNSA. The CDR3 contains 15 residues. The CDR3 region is CASSLEGQGSQPQHF. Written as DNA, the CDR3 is TGTGCCAGCAGCTTAGAGGGACAGGGGAGTCAGCCCCAGCATTTT.

In DNA form, the CDR3 reads TGTGCCAGCTTTCGGAGCTCTGCCTACGAGCAGTACTTC. Translated, it gives CASFRSSAYEQYF. The rearrangement joins TRBV2 to TRBJ2-7, with D uncertain. The V end lost 8 bases, the J end lost 2 bases, and 13 bases lay between the germline ends. The germline V gene has CDR1 SNHLY and CDR2 FYNNEI. The CDR3 consists of 13 residues.

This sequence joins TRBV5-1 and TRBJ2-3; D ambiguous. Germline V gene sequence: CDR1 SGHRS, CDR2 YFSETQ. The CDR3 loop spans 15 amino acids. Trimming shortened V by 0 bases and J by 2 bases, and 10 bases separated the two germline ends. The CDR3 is CASSLDRVDTDTQYF. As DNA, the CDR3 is TGCGCCAGCAGCTTGGACCGGGTAGACACAGATACGCAGTATTTT. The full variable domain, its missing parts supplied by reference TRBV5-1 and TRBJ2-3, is KAGVTQTPRYLIKTRGQQVTLSCSPISGHRSVSWYQQTPGQGLQFLFEYFSETQRNKGNFPGRFSGRQFSNSRSEMNVSTLELGDSALYLCASSLDRVDTDTQYFGPGTRLTVL.

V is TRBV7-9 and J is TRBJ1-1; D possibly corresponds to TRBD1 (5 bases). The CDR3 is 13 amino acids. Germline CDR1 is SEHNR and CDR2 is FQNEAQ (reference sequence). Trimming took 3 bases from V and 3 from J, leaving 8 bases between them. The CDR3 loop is CASSFRDYTEAFF. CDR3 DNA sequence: TGTGCCAGCAGCTTCCGGGACTACACTGAAGCTTTCTTT.

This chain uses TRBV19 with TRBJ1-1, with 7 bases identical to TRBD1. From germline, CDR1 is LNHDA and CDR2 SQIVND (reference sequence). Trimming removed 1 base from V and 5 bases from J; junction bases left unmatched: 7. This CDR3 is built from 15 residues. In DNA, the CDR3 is TGTGCCAGTAGTATAGCCCCAGGGGGTGAGACTGAAGCTTTCTTT. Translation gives CASSIAPGGETEAFF.